These 30 T cell receptor beta chains were sequenced from one sample in a study of PD-L1 blockade in urothelial cancer. Time point defined: pretreatment peripheral blood. TCRdb's table, derived via immunoSEQ multiplex PCR, lists solely in-frame clones and lacks some. The repertoire includes 100,000 to 150,000 clones, 70% to 85% of them detected once, and roughly 3.2% sits in the top ten. The sample in question was PBMCs, obtained around atezolizumab (anti-PD-L1) treatment. The receptor set was obtained from a man over 45 with urothelial cancer.

The genes are TRBV19 and TRBJ2-1, with D perhaps TRBD2 (6 bases). Germline V lookup: CDR1 LNHDA, CDR2 SQIVND (reference sequence). V was shortened by 3 bases and J by 5 bases, with 20 bases between the two germline ends. The CDR3 is made up of 17 amino acids. The CDR3 spells CASSIAQRASGNNEQFF. The CDR3 region has the DNA TGTGCCAGTAGTATCGCCCAGCGGGCCTCGGGCAACAATGAGCAGTTCTTC.

The chain links TRBV6-4 to TRBJ2-1; a possible D gene is TRBD2 (6 bases). Germline CDR1 and CDR2: MRHNA and SNTAGT. V was trimmed by 3 bases and J by 1 base, leaving 19 bases between them. The CDR3 loop spans 18 amino acids. CDR3 sequence: CASSERAGLFGSYNEQFF. CDR3 coding DNA: TGTGCCAGCAGTGAGCGAGCGGGCTTGTTTGGGTCCTACAATGAGCAGTTCTTC.

J is TRBJ2-7 and V is TRBV18; perhaps TRBD1 as D (5 bases). CDR3 size: 15 residues. Deletions cut 4 bases from V and 2 bases from J, with 15 bases between. Germline CDR1 is KGHSH and CDR2 is LQKENI. CDR3 sequence (DNA): TGTGCCAGCTCACTAGGGCAGGGTCGAACCTACGAGCAGTACTTC. This sequence encodes CASSLGQGRTYEQYF.

The genes are TRBV9 and TRBJ2-1, with D maybe TRBD1 (5 bases). V lost 0 bases to trimming and J lost 7 bases, with 14 bases between them. Germline V gives CDR1 SGDLS, CDR2 YYNGEE. This CDR3 spans 15 amino acids. CDR3 DNA: TGTGCCAGCAGCGTAGTGGGGCGGATGGAGAATGAGCAGTTCTTC. This sequence encodes CASSVVGRMENEQFF.

This chain links TRBV2 with TRBJ1-4; D might be TRBD1 (5 bases). Germline CDR1 is SNHLY and CDR2 is FYNNEI. Trimming stripped 4 bases from V and 7 bases from J, with 10 bases between. The CDR3 contains 13 residues. The CDR3 is CASSGGGAEKLFF. The CDR3 bases are TGTGCCAGCAGTGGAGGAGGGGCTGAAAAACTGTTTTTT.

This chain joins TRBV7-3 and TRBJ2-7, with D possibly matching TRBD2 (5 bases). V lost 1 base to trimming and J lost 3 bases, with 13 bases between them. The germline gives CDR1 SGHTA, CDR2 FQGTGA. This CDR3 is built from 15 residues. The CDR3 bases are TGTGCCAGCAGCTTAAGACGGGCGGGTAACTACGAGCAGTACTTC. Its protein product is CASSLRRAGNYEQYF.

Of note for this clone: Other DNA sequences in this specimen translate into the identical CDR3. The J gene is TRBJ1-1, the V gene TRBV19; 7 bases map to TRBD1. The germline gives CDR1 LNHDA, CDR2 SQIVND (reference sequence). V was pared by 6 bases and J by 1 base, with 5 bases of the junction left unmatched. The CDR3 contains 14 residues. The DNA of the CDR3 is TGTGCCAGTAGACGACAGGGACGGAACACTGAAGCTTTCTTT. This translates into CASRRQGRNTEAFF.

The chain carries TRBV5-1 and TRBJ2-2; D may be TRBD1 (5 bases). CDR3 size: 16 residues. Germline V lookup: CDR1 SGHRS, CDR2 YFSETQ. V was pared by 0 bases and J by 4 bases, with 13 bases between. In DNA, the CDR3 is TGCGCCAGCAGCTTGGTGGCAGGGATGAGCACCGGGGAGCTGTTTTTT. Its translation is CASSLVAGMSTGELFF.

This chain uses TRBV6-1 with TRBJ2-7; tentatively, D is TRBD1 (5 bases). Trimming removed 2 bases from V and 7 bases from J, with 15 bases in between. In germline, CDR1 is MNHNS, CDR2 SASEGT. This CDR3 spans 14 amino acids. The CDR3, as DNA: TGTGCCAGCAGTGAACAGAAGGGGATGGGAGAGCAGTACTTC. It is translated as CASSEQKGMGEQYF.

The chain has TRBV27 and TRBJ1-6, with 7 bases matching TRBD1. This CDR3 has 14 amino acids. CDR1 is MNHEY and CDR2 is SMNVEV in the germline V gene (reference sequence). V gave up 3 bases and J gave up 15 bases; unmatched junction bases: 11. The DNA of the CDR3 is TGTGCCAGCAGTTTCGGGCACCAAGGGGGCGGCCTCCACTTT. Residues: CASSFGHQGGGLHF.

With regard to this clone: The identical CDR3 is also encoded by other nucleotide sequences in the sample. J is TRBJ1-2 and V is TRBV18; D is undetermined. Trimming pared 6 bases from V and 2 bases from J, leaving 13 bases between. CDR3 length equals 14 residues. Germline V gene sequence: CDR1 KGHSH, CDR2 LQKENI. CDR3 nucleotide sequence: TGTGCCAGCTCTCCTGCGGCCCGAAACTATGGCTACACCTTC. Its protein is CASSPAARNYGYTF.

The chain combines TRBV28 with TRBJ2-1, with D possibly being TRBD1 (5 bases). Germline V gene sequence: CDR1 MDHEN, CDR2 SYDVKM. The CDR3 runs 14 residues. V was cut by 5 bases and J by 15 bases, with 23 bases left in between. Here the CDR3 reads CASSTDIDSEKGFF. As DNA, the CDR3 is TGTGCCAGCAGTACTGATATAGACAGCGAAAAGGGGTTCTTC.

This clone has only a few counts. V and J are TRBV10-3 and TRBJ1-2; no clear D. Trimming pared 4 bases from V and 8 bases from J, leaving 11 bases between. This CDR3 is 12 amino acids long. Germline assignment: CDR1 ENHRY and CDR2 SYGVKD. The CDR3 region has the DNA TGTGCCATCAGTGGAAAACTAGAAGGCTACACCTTC. Protein sequence: CAISGKLEGYTF.

For the CDR3, the DNA is TGTGCCAGCAGTAGGGGGCCAGCGGGAGGGGGAGAGCAGTACTTC. Translation gives CASSRGPAGGGEQYF. J is TRBJ2-7 and V is TRBV2; 10 bases align to TRBD2. The CDR3 totals 15 residues. J was trimmed by 7 bases and V by 5 bases; bases with no gene match: 11. In germline, CDR1 is SNHLY, CDR2 FYNNEI.

The chain joins TRBV7-9 to TRBJ2-3, with TRBD2 as a possible D gene (5 bases). There are 12 residues in the CDR3. Germline CDR1 and CDR2: SEHNR and FQNEAQ (reference sequence). V was clipped by 5 bases and J by 5 bases, with 8 bases between them. The CDR3 loop is CASSPGVDTQYF. The CDR3 nucleotides read TGTGCCAGCAGCCCCGGGGTAGATACGCAGTATTTT.

The genes are TRBV27 and TRBJ2-1, with 8 bases identical to TRBD1. The V segment lost 3 bases and the J segment 8 bases; nucleotides outside the gene matches: 9. This CDR3 is 15 amino acids long. Germline V CDR1 and CDR2: MNHEY, SMNVEV (reference sequence). The CDR3 is CASSFSRGRADEQFF. In nucleotides, the CDR3 is TGTGCCAGCAGTTTTTCCAGGGGGCGCGCGGATGAGCAGTTCTTC.

This clone was picked up one time. The chain has TRBV6-1 and TRBJ2-7; maybe TRBD2 (6 bases). Trimming shortened V by 2 bases and J by 4 bases, and 18 bases separated the two germline ends. CDR1 and CDR2 from the germline V gene are MNHNS and SASEGT. The CDR3 is 16 residues long. The CDR3 loop reads CASSESGSFPFYEQYF. CDR3 bases: TGTGCCAGCAGTGAAAGCGGGTCGTTCCCATTTTACGAGCAGTACTTC.

V gene TRBV2 combines with J gene TRBJ1-4; D remains ambiguous. CDR3 length equals 12 residues. V gave up 3 bases and J gave up 5 bases, with 4 bases separating them. Per germline, CDR1 SNHLY and CDR2 FYNNEI. As DNA, the CDR3 is TGTGCCAGCAGTGACCTAAATGAAAAACTGTTTTTT. It codes for CASSDLNEKLFF.

The chain uses TRBV5-1 and TRBJ2-1; tentatively, D is TRBD2 (6 bases). Deletions cut 3 bases from V and 6 bases from J, with 13 bases between. Looked up from germline, CDR1 is SGHRS and CDR2 is YFSETQ. The CDR3 loop spans 14 amino acids. The CDR3 sequence: CASSYQTSSNEQFF. The DNA of the CDR3 is TGCGCCAGCAGCTACCAAACTAGCAGCAATGAGCAGTTCTTC.

This clone came up a few times. Within the sample, other DNA sequences also encode this same CDR3. V usage is TRBV7-9 and J usage is TRBJ1-2; 9 bases align to TRBD1. In germline, CDR1 is SEHNR, CDR2 FQNEAQ (reference sequence). Losses at the gene ends were 3 bases for V and 4 bases for J; bases not matched to a gene: 0. The CDR3 loop spans 13 amino acids. The CDR3 region has the DNA TGTGCCAGCAGCTTGGGACAGGGCTATGGCTACACCTTC. Translating it yields CASSLGQGYGYTF. The whole variable domain, filled in from reference TRBV7-9 and TRBJ1-2, reads DTGVSQNPRHKITKRGQNVTFRCDPISEHNRLYWYRQTLGQGPEFLTYFQNEAQLEKSRLLSDRFSAERPKGSFSTLEIQRTEQGDSAMYLCASSLGQGYGYTFGSGTRLTVV.

The J gene is TRBJ2-1, the V gene TRBV25-1; possibly TRBD1 for D (6 bases). Per the germline V gene, CDR1 is MGHDK and CDR2 is SYGVNS. Trimming left V 1 base short and J 0 bases short, with 10 bases between. CDR3 length: 16 amino acids. CDR3 nucleotides: TGTGCCAGCAGTGAATCTATGGGGGCCTCCTACAATGAGCAGTTCTTC. It specifies CASSESMGASYNEQFF. The full variable domain, its missing parts supplied by reference TRBV25-1 and TRBJ2-1, is EADIYQTPRYLVIGTGKKITLECSQTMGHDKMYWYQQDPGMELHLIHYSYGVNSTEKGDLSSESTVSRIRTEHFPLTLESARPSHTSQYLCASSESMGASYNEQFFGPGTRLTVL.

The CDR3 here is CASSISGTRGEQYF. CDR3 nucleotides: TGTGCCAGTAGTATCTCAGGGACCCGGGGGGAGCAGTACTTC. This rearrangement joins TRBV19 to TRBJ2-7; D may be TRBD2 (6 bases). This CDR3 comprises 14 residues. Germline CDR1 is LNHDA and CDR2 is SQIVND (reference sequence). V lost 3 bases, J lost 7 bases, and 16 bases lay in between.

This sequence joins TRBV5-6 and TRBJ2-7; D is ambiguous. Germline CDR1 reads SGHDT; CDR2 reads YYEEEE. V shed 7 bases and J shed 6 bases, with 14 bases lying between them. The CDR3 loop spans 12 amino acids. DNA for the CDR3: TGTGCCAGCCACGTTCCCCCGGGCGAGCAGTACTTC. It translates to CASHVPPGEQYF.

The rearrangement uses TRBV28 and TRBJ2-5, with 10 bases lining up with TRBD1. The germline V gene encodes CDR1 MDHEN and CDR2 SYDVKM. After removal of 6 bases from V and 2 bases from J, the junction contained 6 bases not matched to a gene. There are 15 residues in the CDR3. The CDR3 protein is CASRNRDRGQETQYF. CDR3 DNA sequence: TGTGCCAGCAGAAACCGGGACAGGGGACAAGAGACCCAGTACTTC. The full variable domain, in which reference TRBV28 and TRBJ2-5 provide the parts outside the CDR3, is DVKVTQSSRYLVKRTGEKVFLECVQDMDHENMFWYRQDPGLGLRLIYFSYDVKMKEKGDIPEGYSVSREKKERFSLILESASTNQTSMYLCASRNRDRGQETQYFGPGTRLLVL.

The rearrangement joins TRBV6-1 to TRBJ2-7; a possible D gene is TRBD2 (5 bases). Germline CDR1 reads MNHNS; CDR2 reads SASEGT. V lost 8 bases, J lost 6 bases, and 17 bases lay in between. The CDR3 spans 13 residues. The CDR3 is CASEQPPEGEQYF. The CDR3 DNA reads as TGTGCCAGCGAACAGCCTCCCGAGGGCGAGCAGTACTTC.

The V and J genes are TRBV11-3 and TRBJ2-2; 8 bases fit TRBD1. This CDR3 contains 17 residues. Germline-derived CDR1 and CDR2 are SGHNT and YENEEA. V dropped 3 bases and J dropped 4; count of bases not matched to a gene: 10. The DNA for the CDR3 is TGTGCCAGCAGCTTCCAACTTGGACAGGGAGGCACCGGGGAGCTGTTTTTT. It encodes CASSFQLGQGGTGELFF.

This clone was observed many times. The V and J genes are TRBV7-6 and TRBJ2-1; 7 bases line up with TRBD2. V shed 5 bases, J shed 0 bases, and the junction held 10 bases outside the gene matches. The germline CDR1 and CDR2 sequences are SGHVS and FNYEAQ. CDR3 length equals 17 residues. CDR3 bases: TGTGCCAGCAGCAAAGGGGTTGGCGGGAGCTCCTACAATGAGCAGTTCTTC. As protein: CASSKGVGGSSYNEQFF.

This chain joins TRBV4-2 and TRBJ2-2; no clear D. There are 16 residues in the CDR3. Germline CDR1 LGHNA, CDR2 YNFKEQ. Trimming removed 1 base at V and 2 bases at J, with 11 bases between. The CDR3 DNA follows: TGTGCCAGCAGCCAAGTCAGGCCCGAAAACACCGGGGAGCTGTTTTTT. It yields the protein CASSQVRPENTGELFF.

The table lists this clone with a few counts. This chain joins TRBV30 and TRBJ1-2; 7 nucleotides align to TRBD1. The CDR3 contains 14 residues. Trimming cost V 2 bases and J 7 bases; bases outside gene matches: 10. The V gene's germline CDR1 is GTSNPN and CDR2 SVGIG (reference sequence). CDR3 residues: CAWSPGGRGTGYTF. The CDR3 bases are TGTGCCTGGAGTCCCGGTGGCAGGGGGACTGGCTACACCTTC.

The chain is built from TRBV5-1 and TRBJ2-1; the D gene is possibly TRBD1 (6 bases). Germline V gives CDR1 SGHRS, CDR2 YFSETQ. The CDR3 covers 15 residues. V gave up 0 bases and J gave up 2 bases, with 9 bases separating them. This CDR3 is CASSLGDNTYNEQFF. CDR3 coding DNA: TGCGCCAGCAGCTTGGGGGACAACACCTACAATGAGCAGTTCTTC.